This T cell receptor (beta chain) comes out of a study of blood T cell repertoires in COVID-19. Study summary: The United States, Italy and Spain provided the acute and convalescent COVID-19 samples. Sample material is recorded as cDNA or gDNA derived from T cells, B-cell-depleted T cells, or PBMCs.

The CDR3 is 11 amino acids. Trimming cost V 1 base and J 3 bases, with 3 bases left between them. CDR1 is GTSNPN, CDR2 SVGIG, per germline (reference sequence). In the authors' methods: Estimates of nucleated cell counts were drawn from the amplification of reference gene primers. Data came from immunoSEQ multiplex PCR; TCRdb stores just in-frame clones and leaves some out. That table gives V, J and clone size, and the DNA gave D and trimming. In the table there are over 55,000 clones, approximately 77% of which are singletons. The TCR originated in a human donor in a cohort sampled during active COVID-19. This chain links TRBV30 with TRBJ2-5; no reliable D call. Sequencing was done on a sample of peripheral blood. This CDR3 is CAWSAEETQYF. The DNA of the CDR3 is TGTGCCTGGAGTGCTGAAGAGACCCAGTACTTC.